What follows is one T cell receptor (beta chain) and its context. Using immunoSEQ multiplex PCR, the repertoire was profiled, and TCRdb retains in-frame clones only, with some absent. Of hundreds of thousands of clones listed, 70% to 90% are singletons. This CDR3 is 12 amino acids long. Germline CDR1 is SQVTM and CDR2 is ANQGSEA. V was trimmed by 5 bases and J by 8 bases, leaving 13 bases between them. The data were taken from a study of shared T cell receptors in the human thymus. The sample also formed part of further work on human thymus T cells. This second report adds: Repertoires sampled from thymus and blood appeared biased in V and J gene usage. Related research described strongly overlapping thymic repertoires in unrelated people.

The specimen was thymocytes. The sequence was collected from a boy younger than two with a congenital heart defect. This chain links TRBV29-1 with TRBJ2-1; D is unresolved. This CDR3 is CSVRGPSDEQFF. CDR3 bases: TGCAGCGTTCGCGGCCCGAGCGATGAGCAGTTCTTC.